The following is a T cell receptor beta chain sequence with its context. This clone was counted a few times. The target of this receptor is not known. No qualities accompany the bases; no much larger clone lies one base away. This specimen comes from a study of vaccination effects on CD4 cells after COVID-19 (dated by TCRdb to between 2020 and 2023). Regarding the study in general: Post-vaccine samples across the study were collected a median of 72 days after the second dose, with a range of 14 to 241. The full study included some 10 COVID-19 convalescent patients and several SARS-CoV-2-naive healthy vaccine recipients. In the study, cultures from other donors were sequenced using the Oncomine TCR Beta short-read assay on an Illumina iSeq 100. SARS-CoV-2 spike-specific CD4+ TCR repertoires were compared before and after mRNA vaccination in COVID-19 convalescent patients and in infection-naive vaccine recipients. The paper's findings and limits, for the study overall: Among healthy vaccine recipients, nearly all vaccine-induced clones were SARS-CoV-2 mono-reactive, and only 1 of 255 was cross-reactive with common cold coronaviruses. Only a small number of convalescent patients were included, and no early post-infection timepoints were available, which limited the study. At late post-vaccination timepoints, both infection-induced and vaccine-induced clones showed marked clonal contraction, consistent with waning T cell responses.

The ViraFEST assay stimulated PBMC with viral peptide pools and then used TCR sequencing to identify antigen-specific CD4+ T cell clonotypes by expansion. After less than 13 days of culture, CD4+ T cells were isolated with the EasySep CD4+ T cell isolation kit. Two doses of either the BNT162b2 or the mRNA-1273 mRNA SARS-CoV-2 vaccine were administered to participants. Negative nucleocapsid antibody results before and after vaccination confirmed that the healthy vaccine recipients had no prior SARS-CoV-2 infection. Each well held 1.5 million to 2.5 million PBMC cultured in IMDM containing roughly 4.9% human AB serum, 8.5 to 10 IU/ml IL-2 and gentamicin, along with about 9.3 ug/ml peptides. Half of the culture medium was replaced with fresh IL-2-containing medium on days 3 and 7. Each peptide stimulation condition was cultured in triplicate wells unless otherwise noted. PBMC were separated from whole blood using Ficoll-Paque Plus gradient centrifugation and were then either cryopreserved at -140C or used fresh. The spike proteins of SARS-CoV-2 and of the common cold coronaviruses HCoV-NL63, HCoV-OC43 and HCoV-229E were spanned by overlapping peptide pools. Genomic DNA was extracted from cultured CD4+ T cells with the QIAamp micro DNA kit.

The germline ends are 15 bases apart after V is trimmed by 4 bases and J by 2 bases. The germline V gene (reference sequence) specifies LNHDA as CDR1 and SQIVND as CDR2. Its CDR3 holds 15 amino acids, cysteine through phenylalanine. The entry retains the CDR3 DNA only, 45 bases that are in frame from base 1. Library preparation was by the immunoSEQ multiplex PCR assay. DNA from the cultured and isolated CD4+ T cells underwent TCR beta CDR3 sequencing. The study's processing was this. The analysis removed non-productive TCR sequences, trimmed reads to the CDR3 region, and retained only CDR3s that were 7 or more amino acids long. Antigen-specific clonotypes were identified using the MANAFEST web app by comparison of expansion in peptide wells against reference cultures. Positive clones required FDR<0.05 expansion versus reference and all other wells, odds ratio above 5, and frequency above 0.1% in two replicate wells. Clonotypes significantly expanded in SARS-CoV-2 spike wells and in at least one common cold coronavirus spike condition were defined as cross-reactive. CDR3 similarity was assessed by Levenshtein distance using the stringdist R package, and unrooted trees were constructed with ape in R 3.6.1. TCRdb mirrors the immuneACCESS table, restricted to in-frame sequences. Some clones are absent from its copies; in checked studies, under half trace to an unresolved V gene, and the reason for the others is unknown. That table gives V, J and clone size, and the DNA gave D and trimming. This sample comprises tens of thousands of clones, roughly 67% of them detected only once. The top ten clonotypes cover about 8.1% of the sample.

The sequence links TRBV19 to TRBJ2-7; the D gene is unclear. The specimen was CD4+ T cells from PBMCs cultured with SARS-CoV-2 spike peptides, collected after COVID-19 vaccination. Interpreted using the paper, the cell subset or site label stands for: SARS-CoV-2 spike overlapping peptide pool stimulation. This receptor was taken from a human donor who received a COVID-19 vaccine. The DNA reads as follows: TGTGCCAGTAGTACTAGGAAGAGCACAGCCTACGAGCAGTACTTC. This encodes CASSTRKSTAYEQYF. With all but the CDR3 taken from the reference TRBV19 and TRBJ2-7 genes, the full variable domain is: DGGITQSPKYLFRKEGQNVTLSCEQNLNHDAMYWYRQDPGQGLRLIYYSQIVNDFQKGDIAEGYSVSREKKESFPLTVTSAQKNPTAFYLCASSTRKSTAYEQYFGPGTRLTVT.